Listed below are T cell receptor beta chains from one sample, sequenced in a study of response to subunit inactivated influenza vaccine. TCRdb ran MiXCR on the RT-PCR reads and lists one entry per CDR3 protein. This table has hundreds of thousands of distinct CDR3 sequences, 6.5% to 8% appearing once. Sequenced material: PBMCs from blood, taken less than 30 months after vaccination. The source of these receptors is a man aged 45-69 years who received an inactivated influenza vaccine. Both conserved end residues are part of each CDR3. The order of the fields is J gene, V gene, D gene, clone size, CDR3 DNA, CDR3 protein. D genes are given only for firm matches. Clone sizes are given selectively: once, few, many, or a class where the clone is expanded.

J: TRBJ1-5
V: TRBV2
D: -
size: few
DNA: TGTGCCAGCAAAAGGTACAGGGACCCGATCGAGCCCCAGCATTTT
CDR3: CASKRYRDPIEPQHF

J: TRBJ2-3
V: TRBV12-3/TRBV12-4
D: -
size: many
DNA: TGTGCCAGCAGTTTGGGGGGGCGCGGTGATACGCAGTATTTT
CDR3: CASSLGGRGDTQYF

J: TRBJ2-7
V: TRBV5-1
D: -
size: many
DNA: TGTGCCAGCAGCTTAGTAGGGCAGGGGAGCTCCTACGAGCAGTACTTC
CDR3: CASSLVGQGSSYEQYF

J: TRBJ2-1
V: TRBV29-1
D: TRBD2
size: -
DNA: TGCAGCGTTGGAGAGCGGGACCCTAATGAGCAGTTCTTC
CDR3: CSVGERDPNEQFF

J: TRBJ2-1
V: TRBV4-2
D: -
size: -
DNA: TGTGCCAGCAGCCAAGGGGGGGCGGGAGACCTAATGGGAGAGCAGTTCTTC
CDR3: CASSQGGAGDLMGEQFF

J: TRBJ2-2
V: TRBV12-3/TRBV12-4
D: -
size: -
DNA: TGTGCCAGCAATAGAGGAGCGAACACCGGGGAGCTGTTTTTT
CDR3: CASNRGANTGELFF

J: TRBJ2-5
V: TRBV6-1
D: TRBD2
size: few
DNA: TGTGCCAGCAGGGAAGGGTGGCGGGAGCAAGAGACCCAGTACTTC
CDR3: CASREGWREQETQYF

J: TRBJ2-1
V: TRBV20-1
D: TRBD2
size: -
DNA: TGCAGTGCTAGAGTGGGACTAGCGGGAGGGGTCAGCTCCTACAATGAGCAGTTCTTC
CDR3: CSARVGLAGGVSSYNEQFF

J: TRBJ2-1
V: TRBV20-1
D: TRBD1
size: many
DNA: TGCAGTGCCCGGGACAGGGGATCCTACAATGAGCAGTTCTTC
CDR3: CSARDRGSYNEQFF

J: TRBJ2-7
V: TRBV7-2
D: -
size: many
DNA: TGTGCCAGCAGCTCTTCCGCAGGAGTTACCTACGAGCAGTACTTC
CDR3: CASSSSAGVTYEQYF

J: TRBJ1-1
V: TRBV5-1
D: TRBD1
size: -
DNA: TGCGCCAGCAGCTTTGGACAGGGAGGATTCATGAACACTGAAGCTTTCTTT
CDR3: CASSFGQGGFMNTEAFF

J: TRBJ2-3
V: TRBV12-3/TRBV12-4
D: TRBD1
size: few
DNA: TGTGCCAGCAGTTCCGGGACAGGGGCCGATACGCAGTATTTT
CDR3: CASSSGTGADTQYF

J: TRBJ1-5
V: TRBV2
D: -
size: -
DNA: TGTGCCAGCAGTGAGGACGGTCGACGCAATCAGCCCCAGCATTTT
CDR3: CASSEDGRRNQPQHF

J: TRBJ2-2
V: TRBV11-3
D: -
size: few
DNA: TGTGCCAGCAGCTTAGCTGGCAGCTCTAACACCGGGGAGCTGTTTTTT
CDR3: CASSLAGSSNTGELFF

J: TRBJ2-1
V: TRBV6-2/TRBV6-3
D: -
size: few
DNA: TGTGCCAGCAGTGGACCTTACTCCTACAATGAGCAGTTCTTC
CDR3: CASSGPYSYNEQFF

J: TRBJ2-7
V: TRBV21-1
D: -
size: -
DNA: TGTGCCAGCAGCAAAGAATATTTGGGACTGGCTAGCGGCGAGCAGTACTTC
CDR3: CASSKEYLGLASGEQYF

J: TRBJ1-1
V: TRBV12-3/TRBV12-4
D: -
size: -
DNA: TGTGCCACCAGAATGAACACTGAAGCTTTCTTT
CDR3: CATRMNTEAFF

J: TRBJ2-3
V: TRBV4-3
D: -
size: few
DNA: TGCGCCAGCAGCCGGAAGGCCATGGATACGCAGTATTTT
CDR3: CASSRKAMDTQYF

J: TRBJ2-5
V: TRBV5-8
D: -
size: few
DNA: TGTGCCACCCAAGGAAGGGCGGGGGAGACCCAGTACTTC
CDR3: CATQGRAGETQYF

J: TRBJ2-3
V: TRBV6-5
D: -
size: -
DNA: TGTGCCAGCAGTTACTCTCGGACAAGAGCTAGCACAGATACGCAGTATTTT
CDR3: CASSYSRTRASTDTQYF

J: TRBJ1-2
V: TRBV4-2
D: -
size: many
DNA: TGTGCCAGCAGCCAAGCCTACAGGGATGGCGGCTACACCTTC
CDR3: CASSQAYRDGGYTF

J: TRBJ2-1
V: TRBV7-9
D: TRBD1
size: -
DNA: TGTGCCAGCAGCCCGAGCTTAGTAGGACAGGGCTACAATGAGCAGTTCTTC
CDR3: CASSPSLVGQGYNEQFF

J: TRBJ2-3
V: TRBV5-6
D: TRBD1
size: few
DNA: TGTGCCAGTGGAAAGACAGGGGGCGAAGATACGCAGTATTTT
CDR3: CASGKTGGEDTQYF